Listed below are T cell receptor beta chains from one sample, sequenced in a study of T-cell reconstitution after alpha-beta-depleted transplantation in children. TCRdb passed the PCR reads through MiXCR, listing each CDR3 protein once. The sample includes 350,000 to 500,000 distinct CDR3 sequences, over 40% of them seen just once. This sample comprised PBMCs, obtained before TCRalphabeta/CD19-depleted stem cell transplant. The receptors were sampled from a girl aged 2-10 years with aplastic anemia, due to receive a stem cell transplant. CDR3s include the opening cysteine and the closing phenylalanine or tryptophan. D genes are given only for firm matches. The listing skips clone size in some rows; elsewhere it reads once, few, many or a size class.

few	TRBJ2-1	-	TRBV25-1	CASSEAYQQFF	TGTGCCAGCAGTGAAGCCTATCAGCAGTTCTTC
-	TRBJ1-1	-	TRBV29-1	CSVETRLEAFF	TGCAGCGTTGAAACAAGGCTCGAAGCTTTCTTT
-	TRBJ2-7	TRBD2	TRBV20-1	CSASTGTSGSSYEQYF	TGCAGTGCTTCCACCGGGACTAGCGGGAGCTCCTACGAGCAGTACTTC
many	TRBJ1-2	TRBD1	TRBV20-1	CSASRDRGPYTF	TGCAGTGCTAGCCGGGACAGGGGGCCCTACACCTTC
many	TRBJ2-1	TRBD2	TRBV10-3	CAISVGLAGTAVKFF	TGTGCCATCAGCGTGGGACTAGCGGGGACCGCCGTAAAGTTCTTC
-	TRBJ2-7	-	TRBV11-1	CASSLELAHHEQYF	TGTGCCAGCAGCTTAGAACTAGCCCACCACGAGCAGTACTTC
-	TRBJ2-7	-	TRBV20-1	CSAPRQDGEQYF	TGCAGTGCCCCCCGACAGGACGGCGAGCAGTACTTC
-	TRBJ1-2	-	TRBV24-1	CATSDVYGYTF	TGTGCCACCAGTGATGTTTATGGCTACACCTTC
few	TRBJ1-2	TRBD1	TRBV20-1	CSATGTGIGYTF	TGCAGTGCCACCGGGACAGGGATTGGCTACACCTTC
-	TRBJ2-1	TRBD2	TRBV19	CASSIVAGGPGEQFF	TGTGCCAGTAGTATAGTAGCGGGAGGGCCCGGTGAGCAGTTCTTC
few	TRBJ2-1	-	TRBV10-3	CAISGGRERLPFSDEQFF	TGTGCCATCAGTGGGGGGCGGGAGCGCCTACCTTTTAGCGATGAGCAGTTCTTC
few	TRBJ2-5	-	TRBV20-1	CSARDPGWETQYF	TGCAGTGCTAGAGATCCGGGGTGGGAGACCCAGTACTTC
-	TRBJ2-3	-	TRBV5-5	CASSPLGVSASTDTQYF	TGTGCCAGCAGCCCCTTGGGCGTCAGTGCTAGCACAGATACGCAGTATTTT
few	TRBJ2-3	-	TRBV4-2	CASSQDYAGQEDTQYF	TGTGCCAGCAGCCAAGATTACGCGGGCCAGGAAGATACGCAGTATTTT
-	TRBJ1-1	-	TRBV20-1	CSARTTGRQKAFF	TGCAGTGCTAGGACGACAGGTCGTCAGAAAGCTTTCTTT
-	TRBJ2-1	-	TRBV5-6	CASSLFWSYNEQFF	TGTGCCAGCAGCTTGTTTTGGAGTTACAATGAGCAGTTCTTC
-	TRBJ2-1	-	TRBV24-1	CATSDSGTNFGEQFF	TGTGCCACCAGTGATTCCGGGACCAACTTCGGTGAGCAGTTCTTC
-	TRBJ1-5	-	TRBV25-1	CASSEEGRNQPQHF	TGTGCCAGCAGTGAAGAGGGGAGGAATCAGCCCCAGCATTTT
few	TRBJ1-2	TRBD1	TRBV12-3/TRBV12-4	CASRGGYRGDYGYTF	TGTGCCAGCAGAGGCGGGTACAGGGGTGACTATGGCTACACCTTC
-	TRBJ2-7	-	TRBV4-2	CASSQDLWGPDEQYF	TGTGCCAGCAGCCAAGATCTGTGGGGTCCGGACGAGCAGTACTTC
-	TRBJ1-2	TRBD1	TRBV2	CASRNRGNYGYTF	TGTGCCAGCAGGAACAGGGGGAACTATGGCTACACCTTC
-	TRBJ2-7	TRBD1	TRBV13	CASSLQGDEQYF	TGTGCCAGCAGCTTGCAGGGGGACGAGCAGTACTTC
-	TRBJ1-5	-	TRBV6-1	CASSPEAGGNQPQHF	TGTGCCAGCAGCCCTGAGGCAGGGGGCAATCAGCCCCAGCATTTT
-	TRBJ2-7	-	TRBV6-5	CASSYRREPGEQYF	TGTGCCAGCAGTTACCGGCGGGAACCGGGGGAGCAGTACTTC
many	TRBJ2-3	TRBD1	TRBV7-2	CASSNGGTGAQYF	TGTGCCAGCAGCAATGGAGGGACAGGGGCGCAGTATTTT
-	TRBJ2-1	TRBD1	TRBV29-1	CSGTLRDRTKGVYNEQFF	TGCAGCGGCACCCTCCGGGACAGGACCAAGGGAGTCTACAATGAGCAGTTCTTC
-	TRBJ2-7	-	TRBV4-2	CASSQDSQGGPIYEQYF	TGTGCCAGCAGCCAAGATTCACAAGGAGGTCCCATCTACGAGCAGTACTTC
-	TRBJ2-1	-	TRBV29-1	CSVGAYEQFF	TGCAGCGTTGGGGCTTATGAGCAGTTCTTC
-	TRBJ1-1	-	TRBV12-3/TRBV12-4	CASRQLPYTEAFF	TGTGCCAGCAGACAATTGCCCTACACTGAAGCTTTCTTT
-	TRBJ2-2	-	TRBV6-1	CASSELSITGELFF	TGTGCCAGCAGTGAACTGTCCATCACCGGGGAGCTGTTTTTT
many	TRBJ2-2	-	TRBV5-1	CASSARSGYTGELFF	TGCGCCAGCAGCGCGCGATCAGGCTACACCGGGGAGCTGTTTTTT
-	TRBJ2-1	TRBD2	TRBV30	CAWSVLGGNLHNEQFF	TGTGCCTGGAGTGTACTGGGGGGGAATCTACACAATGAGCAGTTCTTC
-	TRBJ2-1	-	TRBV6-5	CASSYSGYNEQFF	TGTGCCAGCAGTTACTCGGGGTACAATGAGCAGTTCTTC
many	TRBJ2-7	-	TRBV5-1	CASSPDYYEQYF	TGCGCCAGCAGCCCGGACTACTACGAGCAGTACTTC
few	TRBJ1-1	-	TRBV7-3	CASSSPLNTEAFF	TGTGCCAGCAGCTCCCCATTGAACACTGAAGCTTTCTTT
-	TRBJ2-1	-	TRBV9	CASSGAQQPRNEQFF	TGTGCCAGCAGCGGAGCCCAACAGCCTCGCAATGAGCAGTTCTTC
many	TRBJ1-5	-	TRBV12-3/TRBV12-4	CASSQSGGQPQHF	TGTGCCAGCAGCCAATCCGGCGGTCAGCCCCAGCATTTT
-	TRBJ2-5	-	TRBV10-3	CASSWSEHRETQYF	TGTGCCAGTTCTTGGAGTGAACACAGGGAGACCCAGTACTTC
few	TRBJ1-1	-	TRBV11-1	CASSLDRIAEAFF	TGTGCCAGCAGCTTAGACCGGATCGCTGAAGCTTTCTTT
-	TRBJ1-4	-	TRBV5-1	CASSLTYRVEKLFF	TGCGCCAGCAGCTTGACTTACAGGGTGGAAAAACTGTTTTTT
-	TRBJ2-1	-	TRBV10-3	CAISESPPDNEQFF	TGTGCCATCAGTGAGTCTCCCCCGGACAATGAGCAGTTCTTC
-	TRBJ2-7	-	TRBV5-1	CASSSRDPTYEQYF	TGCGCCAGCAGCTCCCGGGACCCCACCTACGAGCAGTACTTC
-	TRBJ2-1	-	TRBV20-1	CSANPQRVSYNEQFF	TGCAGTGCGAACCCCCAAAGGGTATCCTACAATGAGCAGTTCTTC